This T cell receptor beta chain appears in the sequencing data of a study of cytomegalovirus exposure and HLA in healthy donors (dated by TCRdb to about 2017). With regard to the full study: An earlier analysis of fewer than 750 of the donors reported under 300 Gb of sequence data and 95 million to 140 million unique TCR beta sequences obtained from about 179 million T cells. Around 320 gigabases of sequencing data and 78 million or so unique TCR sequences were included in an early release covering about 620 HLA-typed donors. Among the roughly 400 genotyped donors, approximately 77% belonged to the genetic ancestry cluster associated with self-reported Caucasian donors. The aim of the study was to test whether cataloging public T cell receptors could identify signatures of past pathogen exposure. The study profiled the T cell repertoires of 500 to 800 subjects by immunosequencing and related them to cytomegalovirus serostatus. Along with the roughly 670-subject first cohort, a separate validation cohort of around 120 different subjects was used. The study combined high-throughput TCR immunosequencing, statistical association of individual TCRs with disease status, and machine learning to predict cytomegalovirus infection status. To study patterns of TCR occurrence, a later analysis re-analyzed previously published TCR beta repertoires from around 660 donors and added high-resolution HLA genotyping. The later analysis used no new phenotypic data to find candidate immune exposures, relying instead on TCR beta sequences and their occurrence across donors. An earlier analysis of approximately 640 of the donors applied high-throughput TCR beta sequencing to assess whether each TCR beta V gene segment acted as functional or pseudogenic. Donor age, sex, ethnicity and CMV serostatus were compiled together with the repertoire data. A later genetic analysis used genome-wide SNP genotypes for about 60% of the roughly 670 donors, treating that subset as a discovery cohort. All discovery cohort repertoires had been generated using a single sequencing platform. Both class I and class II loci were covered by HLA typing, at four-digit resolution. Typing coverage differed by locus: A, B, C, DRB1 and DQB1 were typed in roughly 629-630 donors, DQA1 in about 510, DPA1 in around 580, and DPB1 in roughly 470. Four or five DR-DQ haplotypes were handled as single units for association and clustering, since linkage in the cohort was strong. Across approximately 420 genotyped donors of the cohort, an average of approximately 240,000 unique TCR beta nucleotide sequences per donor were sequenced, and 15% to 20% of those sequences were non-productive. Paper-wide results and their limitations: In both the original and validation cohorts, the classifier was reported to diagnose cytomegalovirus status with high specificity and sensitivity. Specific HLA alleles were associated with 15,000 to 20,000 TCR beta sequences at a false discovery rate of 0.05 in a later analysis. Because HLA typing was missing for some donors at each locus, association tests included only the typed subset. CMV serostatus was the only immune exposure information available for the cohort. In a later analysis, TCR association rates were found to vary across HLA loci, with the most associated TCRs seen for DRB1 alleles and the fewest for HLA-C alleles. Correlated functional status among segregating V segments might reflect linkage disequilibrium, but an unknown experimental factor could not be ruled out. In an earlier analysis of some 640 of the donors, most TCR beta V segments were observed in productive rearrangements about 90% or about 30% of the time, broadly matching IMGT annotations. According to a later analysis, most CMV-associated TCR beta chains appeared to be HLA-restricted, and the HLA associations seemed to be driven largely by CMV exposure. A few of the identified cytomegalovirus-associated TCR beta chains were confirmed in vitro to be specific for cytomegalovirus antigens. When HLA alleles, especially DR and DQ, strongly co-occurred, attributing TCR associations to individual alleles was difficult. A later analysis found that HLA-associated TCR beta chains were more clonally expanded and had lower generation probabilities than equally common non-associated chains. Presence/absence analyses assumed roughly uniform sequencing depth across donors, an assumption that may not hold. The study listed 150 to 200 TCR beta chains as associated with cytomegalovirus. About 17 rarely observed V segments, including chromosome 9 orphons, were excluded from the earlier analysis of about 600 of the donors because counts were too low. Across donors, most TCR sequences were observed very rarely, whereas some public TCRs were present in many individuals. The authors suggested that the approach could potentially be generalized to other disease states and immunological phenotypes. V-gene and J-gene trimming of TCR beta chains was associated with a missense DCLRE1C variant in a later genetic analysis, and the association was replicated in an independent cohort. In a later genetic analysis, fewer N-insertions in productive TCRs were reported among donors in an Asian-associated ancestry cluster than the 666-donor mean. A further reported finding was that TCR beta sequences accurately predicted the HLA-A and HLA-B alleles for most subjects in the first cohort. Only TCR beta chains were sequenced in this cohort, and the absence of alpha or paired-chain data limited detectable features. In a later analysis, several top co-occurrence clusters were reported to appear linked to parvovirus B19, influenza, CMV and Epstein-Barr virus. The sequencing pipeline was judged likely to have produced a cluster of highly shared sequence variants as a technical artifact. Some IMGT-functional V segments, including TRBV6-2 and TRBV6-3, could not be distinguished by the 87-base-pair reads and were therefore excluded.

As to this clone: The antigen this receptor binds is unknown. No per-base quality is available; no much larger clone lies one base away.

Libraries were constructed by the immunoSEQ multiplex PCR assay. The multiplex PCR relied on a mix of 60 forward primers for TCR Vbeta segments and 13 reverse primers for TCR Jbeta segments. The CDR3 region of rearranged TCR beta genes was amplified from genomic DNA with a multiplex PCR assay. The amplified TCR beta libraries were sequenced on the Illumina HiSeq System as 87-base-pair reads. On the authors' methods: A later analysis tallied approximately 87 million unique TCR beta chains across the 700 or so repertoires, and some 12 million of those chains were shared by two or more donors. A nearest-neighbor algorithm error-corrected the raw reads and collapsed the reads into unique sequences, merging closely related sequences to remove PCR and sequencing errors. To assign V, D and J gene segments, CDR3 sequences were aligned to IMGT reference sequences. For a sequence to be retained, at least a six-nucleotide match to both a V gene segment and a J gene segment was required. Rearrangements were called productive when the CDR3 lacked stop codons and stayed in frame with V and J; all others were non-productive. CDR3 was defined according to IMGT convention as the region running from the second conserved V-encoded cysteine to the conserved J-encoded phenylalanine. Sequences without an unambiguous match to a single V gene segment were excluded from the earlier analysis of several hundred of the donors. In an earlier analysis of 587 of the donors, V segments were called functional above 56.7% productive rearrangements and were called segregating when the between-donor standard deviation exceeded 5%. A statistical classification framework was developed to diagnose cytomegalovirus status using the catalog of TCR beta chain sequences. A later analysis assigned V and J genes by comparing TCR nucleotide sequences with IMGT/GENE-DB human TR gene sequences. A later analysis assigned CDR3 sequences and most-parsimonious VDJ recombination scenarios with the TCRdist pipeline. A later analysis defined each TCR beta chain by its CDR3 amino acid sequence plus V-gene family, and excluded reads lacking a unique V-gene family. As a way to deal with suspected cross-contamination and a sequencing artifact, a later analysis dropped 450 to 700 nucleotide sequences that were highly shared and had low generation probability. A later analysis calculated a clonal expansion index for each public chain from normalized within-repertoire ranks of inferred template counts. A later analysis computed generation probabilities with a VDJ recombination model fitted to out-of-frame rearrangements, and checked the results against IGoR. Hypergeometric tests were used in a later analysis to score TCR-TCR, TCR-HLA and TCR-CMV co-occurrence, with a repertoire-size bias correction applied to the TCR pairs. In a later analysis, false discovery rates were estimated by permuting HLA or CMV assignments 20 times. A later analysis grouped co-occurring TCRs with DBSCAN, adding TCRdist sequence similarity when clustering within HLA-allele-positive subsets. Repertoires with fewer than 30,000 or more than 120,000 public chains, plus five repertoires with anomalous nucleotide sharing, were excluded from co-occurrence clustering. Imported from immuneACCESS, the table was reduced by TCRdb to in-frame sequences with V and J called. These copies leave out some clones; in studies compared against another copy, an unresolved V gene accounts for under half, and the cause of the remainder is not known. Clonal size and the V and J genes are those of that table, whereas D and trimming came from the DNA. This sample holds around 85,000 clones; about 78% were observed only once. The ten largest clones add up to 0.9% to 1.2% of the sample.

Spanning cysteine to phenylalanine, the CDR3 consists of 15 amino acids. Here the CDR3 DNA is all that survives: 45 bases in frame from base 1. CDR1 and CDR2, per the germline V gene, are SGDLS and YYNGEE. Here V drops 6 bases and J drops 9 bases, and the junction holds 14 bases not matched to any gene. The cohort was made up of around 720 healthy bone marrow donors. Cohort members were all nominally healthy when sampled, although unrecorded immune exposures were likely present. The donor tested CMV seronegative and was one of the 352 seronegative cohort members. Every donor gave a peripheral blood sample, and the peripheral blood mononuclear cells from that sample were used for TCR beta sequencing. The Qiagen DNeasy Blood Extraction Kit was used to extract genomic DNA from the blood cell samples.

The chain is made from TRBV9 and TRBJ2-1; TRBD1 aligns with 8 central bases. The source material was PBMCs. The TCR was taken from a male donor in good health and CMV-seronegative. The nucleotides read TGTGCCAGCACCCCAGAACCGGACAGGGTGGCTGAGCAGTTCTTC. The translation is CASTPEPDRVAEQFF.